Listed below are T cell receptor beta chains from one sample, sequenced in a study of shared clonotypes between healthy human individuals. The data were produced by immunoSEQ multiplex PCR, yet TCRdb's version contains in-frame clones alone and is incomplete. The sample carries roughly 2 million clones, 85% to 95% recorded once. Input material: naive CD4+ T cells sorted from blood. Every receptor here comes from a man younger than 30 in good health. The CDR3 runs from the conserved cysteine through the conserved F or W. The D gene is left open where the match is weak. Size values are once, few and many counts, or a class for expanded clones, and some rows have none.

v_gene: TRBV7-9
d_gene: -
j_gene: TRBJ2-5
abundance: -
CDR3nt: TGTGCCAGCAGCAAACCGGGACAACGGTACCAAGAGACCCAGTACTTC
CDR3aa: CASSKPGQRYQETQYF

v_gene: TRBV30
d_gene: TRBD1
j_gene: TRBJ2-3
abundance: -
CDR3nt: TGTGCCTGGAGTCCCGGGACAGCTACAGATACGCAGTATTTT
CDR3aa: CAWSPGTATDTQYF

v_gene: TRBV7-2
d_gene: -
j_gene: TRBJ2-3
abundance: -
CDR3nt: TGTGCCAGCAGTCGCACTAGCCTTAGCACAGATACGCAGTATTTT
CDR3aa: CASSRTSLSTDTQYF

v_gene: TRBV2
d_gene: -
j_gene: TRBJ1-5
abundance: -
CDR3nt: TGTGCCAGCCAACAGGATAGCAATCAGCCCCAGCATTTT
CDR3aa: CASQQDSNQPQHF

v_gene: TRBV11-1
d_gene: -
j_gene: TRBJ2-7
abundance: -
CDR3nt: TGTGCCAGCAGCTTAGATCGGGCGGCTACCTACGAGCAGTACTTC
CDR3aa: CASSLDRAATYEQYF

v_gene: TRBV7-9
d_gene: -
j_gene: TRBJ1-3
abundance: -
CDR3nt: TGTGCCAGCACCACCCCCGGAAAGGAAGGGAACTCTGGAAACACCATATATTTT
CDR3aa: CASTTPGKEGNSGNTIYF

v_gene: TRBV7-9
d_gene: TRBD1
j_gene: TRBJ2-3
abundance: -
CDR3nt: TGTGCCAGCACCCGACAGGGGACCAGCACAGATACGCAGTATTTT
CDR3aa: CASTRQGTSTDTQYF

v_gene: TRBV28
d_gene: -
j_gene: TRBJ1-1
abundance: -
CDR3nt: TGTGCCAGCAGAGGACGGCAGAACACTGAAGCTTTCTTT
CDR3aa: CASRGRQNTEAFF

v_gene: TRBV2
d_gene: -
j_gene: TRBJ1-2
abundance: once
CDR3nt: TGTGCCAGCAGTGAAGCCCCTGGCTACACCTTC
CDR3aa: CASSEAPGYTF

v_gene: TRBV2
d_gene: -
j_gene: TRBJ2-7
abundance: -
CDR3nt: TGTGCCAGCAGCAAAGGGGGGACCGTCAGTCCCTACGAGCAGTACTTC
CDR3aa: CASSKGGTVSPYEQYF

v_gene: TRBV9
d_gene: -
j_gene: TRBJ2-1
abundance: -
CDR3nt: TGTGCCAGCAGCGTAGACCTACAGGGGCGGAGGGTGGGTGAGCAGTTCTTC
CDR3aa: CASSVDLQGRRVGEQFF

v_gene: TRBV2
d_gene: -
j_gene: TRBJ1-2
abundance: once
CDR3nt: TGTGCCAGCACCTTCCGAGACTATGGCTACACCTTC
CDR3aa: CASTFRDYGYTF

v_gene: TRBV6-1
d_gene: -
j_gene: TRBJ2-1
abundance: -
CDR3nt: TGTGCCACTGTGGTGGTTGGGAATGAGCAGTTCTTC
CDR3aa: CATVVVGNEQFF

v_gene: TRBV6-1
d_gene: TRBD1
j_gene: TRBJ2-4
abundance: -
CDR3nt: TGTGCCAGCAGTGATTCCACCGGGACAGGGAACATTCAGTACTTC
CDR3aa: CASSDSTGTGNIQYF

v_gene: TRBV2
d_gene: TRBD1
j_gene: TRBJ1-5
abundance: -
CDR3nt: TGTGCCAGCAGCCCGCAGGGGGCGAGTCAGCCCCAGCATTTT
CDR3aa: CASSPQGASQPQHF

v_gene: TRBV15
d_gene: TRBD1
j_gene: TRBJ2-2
abundance: -
CDR3nt: TGTGCCACCAGCCCTCTCCCGGGACAGGCGTCCACCGGGGAGCTGTTTTTT
CDR3aa: CATSPLPGQASTGELFF

v_gene: TRBV2
d_gene: TRBD1
j_gene: TRBJ1-2
abundance: -
CDR3nt: TGTGCCAGCAGTGGGACAGGGGCCAACTATGGCTACACCTTC
CDR3aa: CASSGTGANYGYTF

v_gene: TRBV6-5
d_gene: -
j_gene: TRBJ2-7
abundance: -
CDR3nt: TGTGCCAGCAGTCACAAGCGGGCTACCTACGAGCAGTACTTC
CDR3aa: CASSHKRATYEQYF

v_gene: TRBV7-9
d_gene: TRBD2
j_gene: TRBJ2-3
abundance: -
CDR3nt: TGTGCCAGCAGCTTGGTATTTAGACTAGCGGAATACACAGATACGCAGTATTTT
CDR3aa: CASSLVFRLAEYTDTQYF

v_gene: TRBV13
d_gene: -
j_gene: TRBJ2-1
abundance: -
CDR3nt: TGTGCCAGCAGTCTTAGGGGAAAAACGGGAGTTACGTACAATGAGCAGTTCTTC
CDR3aa: CASSLRGKTGVTYNEQFF

v_gene: TRBV9
d_gene: -
j_gene: TRBJ2-4
abundance: -
CDR3nt: TGTGCCAGCTCCCCAGAGGGGGGGCGCGCAGACATTCAGTACTTC
CDR3aa: CASSPEGGRADIQYF

v_gene: TRBV18
d_gene: -
j_gene: TRBJ1-2
abundance: once
CDR3nt: TGTGCCAGCTCGCCCGAACAGGCGTGGGGTGGCTACACCTTC
CDR3aa: CASSPEQAWGGYTF

v_gene: TRBV10-2
d_gene: -
j_gene: TRBJ2-5
abundance: -
CDR3nt: TGCGCCAGCAGTGAACAGGGCCGGGAGACCCAGTACTTC
CDR3aa: CASSEQGRETQYF

v_gene: TRBV10-3
d_gene: -
j_gene: TRBJ2-1
abundance: once
CDR3nt: TGTGCCATCAGTGAGTCTGGCGGAGTAAACAATGAGCAGTTCTTC
CDR3aa: CAISESGGVNNEQFF

v_gene: TRBV7-8
d_gene: -
j_gene: TRBJ2-2
abundance: -
CDR3nt: TGTGCCAGCAGCCCCAGCCGGCCGAACACCGGGGAGCTGTTTTTT
CDR3aa: CASSPSRPNTGELFF

v_gene: TRBV5-1
d_gene: -
j_gene: TRBJ2-7
abundance: -
CDR3nt: TGCGCCAGCAGCTTCGACGGCTACGAGCAGTACTTC
CDR3aa: CASSFDGYEQYF

v_gene: TRBV7-7
d_gene: TRBD1
j_gene: TRBJ2-1
abundance: -
CDR3nt: TGTGCTAGCAGCTTAGCCAGGACAGGGGCCAATGAGCAGTTCTTC
CDR3aa: CASSLARTGANEQFF

v_gene: TRBV6-1
d_gene: -
j_gene: TRBJ1-2
abundance: -
CDR3nt: TGTGCCAGCAGTGATAGTCCTGTGTATGGCTACACCTTC
CDR3aa: CASSDSPVYGYTF

v_gene: TRBV7-9
d_gene: -
j_gene: TRBJ1-2
abundance: -
CDR3nt: TGTGCCAGCAGCTTAGAGGTGCCCCTGGGGAACTATGGCTACACCTTC
CDR3aa: CASSLEVPLGNYGYTF

v_gene: TRBV2
d_gene: TRBD2
j_gene: TRBJ2-1
abundance: -
CDR3nt: TGTGCCAGCAGTGTAGGGACTAGCGGGAGCGGGGAGCAGTTCTTC
CDR3aa: CASSVGTSGSGEQFF

v_gene: TRBV13
d_gene: -
j_gene: TRBJ2-7
abundance: -
CDR3nt: TGTGCCAGCAGCTACCATATGTACCGGGACTCAGCATCCTACGAGCAGTACTTC
CDR3aa: CASSYHMYRDSASYEQYF

v_gene: TRBV28
d_gene: -
j_gene: TRBJ2-7
abundance: -
CDR3nt: TGTGCCAGCATGAGCAGAGTGGGGGAGCAGTACTTC
CDR3aa: CASMSRVGEQYF

v_gene: TRBV28
d_gene: TRBD2
j_gene: TRBJ2-1
abundance: -
CDR3nt: TGTGCCAGCACCTCTTTAGCGGGAGTCAACTACAATGAGCAGTTCTTC
CDR3aa: CASTSLAGVNYNEQFF

v_gene: TRBV6-6
d_gene: TRBD1
j_gene: TRBJ1-2
abundance: once
CDR3nt: TGTGCCAGCAGGGAGGGACAGGGGATCGGTGGCTACACCTTC
CDR3aa: CASREGQGIGGYTF

v_gene: TRBV11-3
d_gene: -
j_gene: TRBJ2-1
abundance: -
CDR3nt: TGTGCCAGCAGTCATAATAGGGGGTCCTACAATGAGCAGTTCTTC
CDR3aa: CASSHNRGSYNEQFF

v_gene: TRBV23-1
d_gene: -
j_gene: TRBJ1-4
abundance: -
CDR3nt: TGCGCCAGCAGTCAATCGTCGGGAAAACTGTTTTTT
CDR3aa: CASSQSSGKLFF

v_gene: TRBV4-3
d_gene: -
j_gene: TRBJ2-3
abundance: -
CDR3nt: TGCGCCAGCAGTATTGAGGTGGCGGATACGCAGTATTTT
CDR3aa: CASSIEVADTQYF

v_gene: TRBV9
d_gene: -
j_gene: TRBJ1-1
abundance: -
CDR3nt: TGTGCCAGCTCGCCCCTCCCCGGGGGGGCTGAAGCTTTCTTT
CDR3aa: CASSPLPGGAEAFF

v_gene: TRBV4-1
d_gene: TRBD1
j_gene: TRBJ2-7
abundance: -
CDR3nt: TGCGCCAGCAGCCAAGTTAAGGGGGGACAGGGTCTTTACGAGCAGTACTTC
CDR3aa: CASSQVKGGQGLYEQYF

v_gene: TRBV7-2
d_gene: -
j_gene: TRBJ2-1
abundance: -
CDR3nt: TGTGCCAGCAGCCAACGTCCGCGACAGAGTTACAATGAGCAGTTCTTC
CDR3aa: CASSQRPRQSYNEQFF

v_gene: TRBV18
d_gene: TRBD1
j_gene: TRBJ2-7
abundance: -
CDR3nt: TGTGCCAGCTCACCAACGGCAGGGGGCAGCGATGAGCAGTACTTC
CDR3aa: CASSPTAGGSDEQYF

v_gene: TRBV10-3
d_gene: -
j_gene: TRBJ2-3
abundance: -
CDR3nt: TGTGCCATCAGCTCAGGAGGCTTCATAGGAGATACGCAGTATTTT
CDR3aa: CAISSGGFIGDTQYF

v_gene: TRBV15
d_gene: -
j_gene: TRBJ1-5
abundance: -
CDR3nt: TGTGCCACCAGCAGAGACGGTTACAGCAATCAGCCCCAGCATTTT
CDR3aa: CATSRDGYSNQPQHF

v_gene: TRBV2
d_gene: -
j_gene: TRBJ2-5
abundance: -
CDR3nt: TGTGCCAGCAGGGAAGGCCCTTCAAGGGAGACCCAGTACTTC
CDR3aa: CASREGPSRETQYF

v_gene: TRBV5-1
d_gene: -
j_gene: TRBJ2-7
abundance: -
CDR3nt: TGCGCCAGCAGCTATTCCGCTTCCTACGAGCAGTACTTC
CDR3aa: CASSYSASYEQYF

v_gene: TRBV11-2
d_gene: -
j_gene: TRBJ2-4
abundance: -
CDR3nt: TGTGCCAGCAGCCTTATGGAGTTAAACATTCAGTACTTC
CDR3aa: CASSLMELNIQYF

v_gene: TRBV9
d_gene: -
j_gene: TRBJ2-3
abundance: -
CDR3nt: TGTGCCAGCAGCGTAGTTTGGTCAGAGTGGGATACGCAGTATTTT
CDR3aa: CASSVVWSEWDTQYF

v_gene: TRBV10-2
d_gene: -
j_gene: TRBJ2-5
abundance: -
CDR3nt: TGCGCCAGCCGCGGGGCCCAAGAGACCCAGTACTTC
CDR3aa: CASRGAQETQYF

v_gene: TRBV10-1
d_gene: TRBD1
j_gene: TRBJ2-7
abundance: -
CDR3nt: TGCGCCAGCAGTCAAGGACAGGGGAGAATGCAGTACTTC
CDR3aa: CASSQGQGRMQYF

v_gene: TRBV5-1
d_gene: TRBD2
j_gene: TRBJ2-5
abundance: -
CDR3nt: TGCGCCAGCAGCTCATGGGGTAGCGGGGGATGGGAGACCCAGTACTTC
CDR3aa: CASSSWGSGGWETQYF

v_gene: TRBV10-3
d_gene: -
j_gene: TRBJ1-2
abundance: -
CDR3nt: TGTGCCATCAGCCCTGGGTCCAGGGATGGCTACACCTTC
CDR3aa: CAISPGSRDGYTF

v_gene: TRBV27
d_gene: -
j_gene: TRBJ2-7
abundance: -
CDR3nt: TGTGCCAGCAGTTTAGGGGTCGGGGGCTCCTACGAGCAGTACTTC
CDR3aa: CASSLGVGGSYEQYF

v_gene: TRBV10-2
d_gene: TRBD2
j_gene: TRBJ2-1
abundance: -
CDR3nt: TGCGCCAGCAATTTAGCGGGGGTCAATAACAATGAGCAGTTCTTC
CDR3aa: CASNLAGVNNNEQFF

v_gene: TRBV10-3
d_gene: TRBD2
j_gene: TRBJ2-7
abundance: -
CDR3nt: TGTGCCATCAGTGAGTCGGGGGGGACTTTCGCCTACGAGCAGTACTTC
CDR3aa: CAISESGGTFAYEQYF